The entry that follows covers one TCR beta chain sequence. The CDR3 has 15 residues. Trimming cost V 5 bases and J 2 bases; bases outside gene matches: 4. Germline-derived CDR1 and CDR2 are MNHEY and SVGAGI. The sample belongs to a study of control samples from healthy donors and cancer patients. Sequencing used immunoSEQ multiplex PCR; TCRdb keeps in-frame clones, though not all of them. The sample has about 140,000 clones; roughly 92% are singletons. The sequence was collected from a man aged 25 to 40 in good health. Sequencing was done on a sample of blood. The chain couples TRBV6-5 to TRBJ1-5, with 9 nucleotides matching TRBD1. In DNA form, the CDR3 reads TGTGCCAGCAGTAGGACAGGGGTGGGCAATCAGCCCCAGCATTTT. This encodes CASSRTGVGNQPQHF.